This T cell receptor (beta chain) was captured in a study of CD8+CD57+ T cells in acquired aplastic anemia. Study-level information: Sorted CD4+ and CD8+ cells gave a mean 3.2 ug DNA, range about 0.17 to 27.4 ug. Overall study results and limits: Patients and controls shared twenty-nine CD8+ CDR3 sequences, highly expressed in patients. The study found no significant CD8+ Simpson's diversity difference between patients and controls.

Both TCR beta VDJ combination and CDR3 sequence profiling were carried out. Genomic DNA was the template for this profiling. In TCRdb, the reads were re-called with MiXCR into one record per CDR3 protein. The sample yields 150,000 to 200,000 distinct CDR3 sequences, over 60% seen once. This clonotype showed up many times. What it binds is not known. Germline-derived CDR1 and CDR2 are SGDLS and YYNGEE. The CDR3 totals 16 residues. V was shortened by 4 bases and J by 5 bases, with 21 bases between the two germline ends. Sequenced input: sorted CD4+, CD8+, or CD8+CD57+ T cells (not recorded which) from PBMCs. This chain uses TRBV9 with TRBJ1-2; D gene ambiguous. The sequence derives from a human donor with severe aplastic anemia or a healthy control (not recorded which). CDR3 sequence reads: CASSPQDSLALYGYTF. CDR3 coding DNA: TGTGCCAGCAGCCCCCAGGACTCCCTGGCTCTATATGGCTACACCTTC. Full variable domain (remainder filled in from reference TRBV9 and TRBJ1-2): DSGVTQTPKHLITATGQRVTLRCSPRSGDLSVYWYQQSLDQGLQFLIQYYNGEERAKGNILERFSAQQFPDLHSELNLSSLELGDSALYFCASSPQDSLALYGYTFGSGTRLTVV.